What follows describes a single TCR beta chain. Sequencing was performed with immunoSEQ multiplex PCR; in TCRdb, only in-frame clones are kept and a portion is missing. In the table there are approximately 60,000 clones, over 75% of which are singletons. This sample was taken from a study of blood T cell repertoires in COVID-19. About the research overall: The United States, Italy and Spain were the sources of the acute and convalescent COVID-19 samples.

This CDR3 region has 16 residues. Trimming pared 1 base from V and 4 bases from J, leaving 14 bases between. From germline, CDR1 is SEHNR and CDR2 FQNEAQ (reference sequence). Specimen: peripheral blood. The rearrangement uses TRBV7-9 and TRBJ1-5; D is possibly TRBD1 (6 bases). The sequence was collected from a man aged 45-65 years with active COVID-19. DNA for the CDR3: TGTGCCAGCAGCTTAGGAGTAGGGGGAGAGAATCAGCCCCAGCATTTT. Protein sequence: CASSLGVGGENQPQHF. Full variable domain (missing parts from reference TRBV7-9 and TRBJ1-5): DTGVSQNPRHKITKRGQNVTFRCDPISEHNRLYWYRQTLGQGPEFLTYFQNEAQLEKSRLLSDRFSAERPKGSFSTLEIQRTEQGDSAMYLCASSLGVGGENQPQHFGDGTRLSIL.